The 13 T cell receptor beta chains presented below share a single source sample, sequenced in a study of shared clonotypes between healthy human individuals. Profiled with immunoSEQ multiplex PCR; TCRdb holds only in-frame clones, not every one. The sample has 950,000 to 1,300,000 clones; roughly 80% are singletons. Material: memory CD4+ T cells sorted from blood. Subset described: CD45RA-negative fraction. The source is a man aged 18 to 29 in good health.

The CDR3 DNA is TGCGCCAGCAGCCAAGATCTATTGAACACCGGGGAGCTGTTTTTT. Its protein product is CASSQDLLNTGELFF. The chain couples TRBV4-3 to TRBJ2-2; D gene unclear. This CDR3 is 15 amino acids long. Germline CDR1 LGHNA, CDR2 YSLEER. Trimming pared 0 bases from V and 1 base from J, leaving 6 bases between.

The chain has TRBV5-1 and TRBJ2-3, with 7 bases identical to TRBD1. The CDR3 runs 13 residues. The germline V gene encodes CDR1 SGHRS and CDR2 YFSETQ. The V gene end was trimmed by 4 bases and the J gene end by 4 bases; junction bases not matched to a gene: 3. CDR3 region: CASSPDRADTQYF. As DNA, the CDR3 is TGCGCCAGCAGCCCTGACAGGGCAGATACGCAGTATTTT.

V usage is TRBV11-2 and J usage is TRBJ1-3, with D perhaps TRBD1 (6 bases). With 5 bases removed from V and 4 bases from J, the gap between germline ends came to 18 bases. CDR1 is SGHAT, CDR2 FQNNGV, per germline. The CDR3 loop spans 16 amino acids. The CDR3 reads CASSPLGGAKGNTIYF. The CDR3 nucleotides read TGTGCCAGCAGCCCCCTAGGGGGGGCGAAAGGAAACACCATATATTTT.

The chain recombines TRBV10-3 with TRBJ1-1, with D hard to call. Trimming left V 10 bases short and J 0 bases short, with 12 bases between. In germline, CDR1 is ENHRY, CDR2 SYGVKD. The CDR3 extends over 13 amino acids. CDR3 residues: CATSAEVNTEAFF. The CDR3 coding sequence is TGTGCCACCTCGGCGGAGGTGAACACTGAAGCTTTCTTT.

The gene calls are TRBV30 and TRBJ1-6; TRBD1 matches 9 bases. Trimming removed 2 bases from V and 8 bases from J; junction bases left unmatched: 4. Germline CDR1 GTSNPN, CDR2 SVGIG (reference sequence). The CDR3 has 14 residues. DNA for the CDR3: TGTGCCTGGAGTACGGACAGGGGCTATTCACCCCTCCACTTT. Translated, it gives CAWSTDRGYSPLHF.

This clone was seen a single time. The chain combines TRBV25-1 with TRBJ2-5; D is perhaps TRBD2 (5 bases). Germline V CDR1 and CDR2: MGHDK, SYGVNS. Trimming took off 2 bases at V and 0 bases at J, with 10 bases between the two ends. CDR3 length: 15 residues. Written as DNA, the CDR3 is TGTGCCAGCAGTGAACGGGGTTGGTACCAAGAGACCCAGTACTTC. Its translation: CASSERGWYQETQYF.

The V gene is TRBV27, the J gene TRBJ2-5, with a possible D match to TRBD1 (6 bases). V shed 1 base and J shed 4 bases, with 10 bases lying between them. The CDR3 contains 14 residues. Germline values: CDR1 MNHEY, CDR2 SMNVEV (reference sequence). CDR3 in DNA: TGTGCCAGCAGTTTATGGAGCAGGGGAGAGACCCAGTACTTC. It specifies CASSLWSRGETQYF.

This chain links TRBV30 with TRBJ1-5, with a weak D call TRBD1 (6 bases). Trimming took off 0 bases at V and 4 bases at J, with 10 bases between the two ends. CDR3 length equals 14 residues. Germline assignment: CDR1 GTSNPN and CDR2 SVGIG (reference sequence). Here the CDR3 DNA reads TGTGCCTGGAGTGTAGGACAGTTAAATCAGCCCCAGCATTTT. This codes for CAWSVGQLNQPQHF.

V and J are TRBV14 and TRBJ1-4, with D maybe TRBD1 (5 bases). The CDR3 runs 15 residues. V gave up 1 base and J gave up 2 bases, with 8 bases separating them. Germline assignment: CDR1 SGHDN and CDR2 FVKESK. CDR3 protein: CASSQGWGTNEKLFF. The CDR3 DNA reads TGTGCCAGCAGCCAAGGCTGGGGGACTAATGAAAAACTGTTTTTT. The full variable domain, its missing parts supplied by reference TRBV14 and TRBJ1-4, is EAGVTQFPSHSVIEKGQTVTLRCDPISGHDNLYWYRRVMGKEIKFLLHFVKESKQDESGMPNNRFLAERTGGTYSTLKVQPAELEDSGVYFCASSQGWGTNEKLFFGSGTQLSVL.

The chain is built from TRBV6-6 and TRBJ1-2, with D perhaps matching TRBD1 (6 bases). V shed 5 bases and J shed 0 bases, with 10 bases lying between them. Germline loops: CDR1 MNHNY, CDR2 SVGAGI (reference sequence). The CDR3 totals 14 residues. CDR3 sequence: CASSTQGANYGYTF. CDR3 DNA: TGTGCCAGCAGTACACAGGGAGCTAACTATGGCTACACCTTC.

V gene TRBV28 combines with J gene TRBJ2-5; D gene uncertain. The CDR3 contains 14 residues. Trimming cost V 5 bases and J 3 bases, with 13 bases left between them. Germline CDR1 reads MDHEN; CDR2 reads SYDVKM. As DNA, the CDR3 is TGTGCCAGCAGTCTTCTCGGGCCAAAAGAGACCCAGTACTTC. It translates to CASSLLGPKETQYF.

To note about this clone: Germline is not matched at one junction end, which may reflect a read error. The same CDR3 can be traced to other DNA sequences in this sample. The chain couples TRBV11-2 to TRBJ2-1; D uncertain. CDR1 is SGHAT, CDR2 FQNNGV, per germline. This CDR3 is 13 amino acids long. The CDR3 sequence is CASSLDHVNEQFF. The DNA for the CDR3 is TGCGCCAGCAGCTTAGATCATGTGAATGAGCAGTTCTTC. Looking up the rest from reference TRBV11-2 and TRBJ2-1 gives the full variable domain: EAGVAQSPRYKIIEKRQSVAFWCNPISGHATLYWYQQILGQGPKLLIQFQNNGVVDDSQLPKDRFSAERLKGVDSTLKIQPAKLEDSAVYLCASSLDHVNEQFFGPGTRLTVL.

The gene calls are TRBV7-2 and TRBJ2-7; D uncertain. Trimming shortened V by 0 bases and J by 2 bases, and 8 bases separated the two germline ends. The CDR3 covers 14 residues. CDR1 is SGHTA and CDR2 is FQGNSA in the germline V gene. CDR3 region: CASSLADLPYEQYF. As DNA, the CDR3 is TGTGCCAGCAGCTTAGCGGATCTACCCTACGAGCAGTACTTC.